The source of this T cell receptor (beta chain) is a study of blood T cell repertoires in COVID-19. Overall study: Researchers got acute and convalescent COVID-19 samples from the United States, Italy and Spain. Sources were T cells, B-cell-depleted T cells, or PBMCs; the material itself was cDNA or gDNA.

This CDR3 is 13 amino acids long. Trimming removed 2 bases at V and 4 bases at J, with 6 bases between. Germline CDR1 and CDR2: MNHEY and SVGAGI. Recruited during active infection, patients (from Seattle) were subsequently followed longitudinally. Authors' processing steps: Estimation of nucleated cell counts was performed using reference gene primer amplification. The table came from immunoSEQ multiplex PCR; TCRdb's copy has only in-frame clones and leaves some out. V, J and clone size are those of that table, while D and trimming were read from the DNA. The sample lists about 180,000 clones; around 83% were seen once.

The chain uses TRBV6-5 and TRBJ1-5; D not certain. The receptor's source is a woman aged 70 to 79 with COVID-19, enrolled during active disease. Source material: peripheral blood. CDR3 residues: CASSYRANQPQHF. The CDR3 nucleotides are TGTGCCAGCAGTTACAGAGCTAATCAGCCCCAGCATTTT.